This TCR beta chain appears in the sequencing data of a study of T cells after somatic rescue of genetic block. Assay used: immunoSEQ multiplex PCR; TCRdb lists only in-frame clones, some missing. The data hold approximately 88,000 clones, with about 90% observed a single time. The CDR3 totals 12 residues. Germline loops: CDR1 ENHRY, CDR2 SYGVKD. Deletions cut 10 bases from V and 4 bases from J, with 12 bases between. This rearrangement joins TRBV10-3 to TRBJ2-3; TRBD2 is a possible D gene (5 bases). Sequenced material: peripheral blood mononuclear cells (PBMCs). This sequence was found in a woman younger than 30. The DNA for the CDR3 is TGTGCCACTAGCAGTGGCGCAGATACGCAGTATTTT. Encoded protein: CATSSGADTQYF.